Given below is one T cell receptor beta chain in context. The table lists this clonotype with a few counts. The antigen it binds to is not known. Base qualities are not provided; no much larger clone lies one nucleotide away. Taken from cysteine to phenylalanine, the CDR3 has 15 residues. Only the CDR3 part of the read is kept: 45 bases, read in frame from the first base. The germline ends are 11 bases apart after V is trimmed by 0 bases and J by 6 bases. Sequences MGHRA (CDR1) and YSYEKL (CDR2) are obtained from the germline V gene. The sample is drawn from a study of T-cell reconstitution after alpha-beta-depleted transplantation in children (dated by TCRdb to the mid-2010s). General notes on the study: The study quantitatively tracked T-cell immune reconstitution after TCRalphabeta/CD19-depleted allogeneic hematopoietic cell transplantation in children using TCR repertoire profiling.

Libraries were built with PCR. The instrument was an Illumina HiSeq 2500. TCR library preparation used molecular barcoding, with unique molecular identifiers applied to normalize quantification of the TCRbeta repertoire. In TCRdb, the public reads were trimmed at Q25 with fastp and aligned with MiXCR, with productive beta chains retained. CDR3 protein duplicates are merged, each entry listing the most common genes and DNA. In all, the sample holds a few hundred thousand distinct CDR3 sequences, and roughly 18% of those were seen once. The ten top clones hold 3.3% of the sample. This receptor was identified in a human donor who donated a stem cell graft to a child with acute lymphoblastic leukemia. The sequences come from PBMCs from the stem cell graft donor, collected from the stem cell graft. The chain is made from TRBV4-1 and TRBJ2-2, with the D gene uncertain. This receptor carries the CDR3 CASSQDLMLAGELFF. At the DNA level, the sequence is TGCGCCAGCAGCCAAGATCTCATGCTAGCCGGGGAGCTGTTTTTT.